These 21 T cell receptor beta chains were sequenced from one sample in a study of T cell repertoires in aging, cancer and after chemotherapy. The template was genomic DNA from peripheral blood, not RNA. Rearranged V-D-J TRB sequences were amplified with a mixed TRB-A/B primer pool. TCRdb analysed the multiplex PCR reads with MiXCR anew, one entry per CDR3 protein. This sample has 10,000 to 15,000 distinct CDR3 sequences; approximately 40% occur once, and the top ten carry around 6.3%. The sequencing sample was made of blood. These TCRs come from a human donor in good health. The donor label of this sample is uncertain.

This clonotype was detected only a few times. The rearrangement uses TRBV6-5 and TRBJ2-7; no firm D call. Germline assignment: CDR1 MNHEY and CDR2 SVGAGI. V gave up 5 bases and J gave up 0 bases, with 11 bases separating them. The CDR3 has 14 amino acids. The CDR3 region is CASSRTLTSYEQYF. In DNA form, the CDR3 reads TGTGCCAGCAGTCGGACCCTGACCTCCTACGAGCAGTACTTC.

This chain uses TRBV12-3 or TRBV12-4 with TRBJ1-2, with unresolved D. Trimming pared 4 bases from V and 6 bases from J, leaving 12 bases between. The CDR3 covers 13 residues. The CDR3 DNA follows: TGTGCCAGCAGTTCCCTAGGGATCCATGGCTACACCTTC. Protein sequence: CASSSLGIHGYTF.

The chain carries TRBV5-1 and TRBJ2-3; D remains ambiguous. Germline V gene data show CDR1 as SGHRS and CDR2 as YFSETQ. Trimming shortened V by 6 bases and J by 0 bases, and 11 bases separated the two germline ends. The CDR3 covers 14 residues. The CDR3 loop is CASTGLSSTDTQYF. The CDR3 DNA reads as TGCGCCAGCACGGGCTTATCCAGCACAGATACGCAGTATTTT.

The V call is TRBV27, the J call TRBJ2-1, with D possibly being TRBD1 (6 bases). Germline V gene data show CDR1 as MNHEY and CDR2 as SMNVEV (reference sequence). This CDR3 comprises 14 residues. Deletions cut 5 bases from V and 4 bases from J, with 12 bases between. The CDR3 here is CASSPPDRYNEQFF. CDR3 DNA: TGTGCCAGCAGTCCCCCCGACAGGTACAATGAGCAGTTCTTC.

The V and J genes are TRBV7-6 and TRBJ2-1; 10 nucleotides align to TRBD2. The CDR3 is 15 residues long. The junction had 7 bases not matched to a gene; V was cut back by 2 bases and J by 9 bases. Germline CDR1 and CDR2: SGHVS and FNYEAQ. The chain's CDR3 is CASSLRAGGPSEQFF. For the CDR3, the DNA is TGTGCCAGCAGCTTAAGAGCGGGAGGGCCGAGTGAGCAGTTCTTC.

This clonotype is medium-sized in the sample. This chain uses TRBV11-1 with TRBJ2-5; tentatively, D is TRBD1 (5 bases). The CDR3 is made up of 15 amino acids. Germline CDR1 reads SGHAT; CDR2 reads FQDESV (reference sequence). Trimming removed 4 bases from V and 3 bases from J, with 15 bases in between. Written as DNA, the CDR3 is TGTGCCAGCAGCTCCAGGGCGGAGTGGGAAGAGACCCAGTACTTC. This sequence encodes CASSSRAEWEETQYF.

The chain uses TRBV11-1 and TRBJ2-1; TRBD2 agrees at 7 bases. The V and J ends lost 6 bases and 5 bases, in that order; junction bases with no gene match: 22. Germline V lookup: CDR1 SGHAT, CDR2 FQDESV (reference sequence). The CDR3 consists of 19 residues. The CDR3 DNA is TGTGCCAGCAGTCCTGGATTGGCGGGGGACCAACACCGTAACAATGAGCAGTTCTTC. As protein: CASSPGLAGDQHRNNEQFF.

This clonotype was counted a few times. The chain's CDR3 is CAISEKDRAKVYEQYF. The CDR3 nucleotides are TGTGCCATCAGTGAGAAGGACAGGGCAAAGGTCTACGAGCAGTACTTC. The rearrangement uses TRBV10-3 and TRBJ2-7, with 8 nucleotides matching TRBD1. The CDR3 runs 16 residues. Germline CDR1 ENHRY, CDR2 SYGVKD. The junction had 9 bases not matched to a gene; V was cut back by 2 bases and J by 3 bases.

This clonotype was counted only a few times. The gene calls are TRBV13 and TRBJ2-7, with 9 positions matching TRBD2. CDR3 length: 14 amino acids. After removal of 5 bases from V and 5 bases from J, the junction contained 7 bases not matched to a gene. Germline V gene lookup returns CDR1 PRHDT and CDR2 FYEKMQ (reference sequence). This CDR3 reads CASSRGGAWNEQYF. The CDR3 region has the DNA TGTGCCAGCAGCCGCGGGGGGGCCTGGAACGAGCAGTACTTC. Using reference TRBV13 and TRBJ2-7 for the parts outside the CDR3, the full variable domain is AAGVIQSPRHLIKEKRETATLKCYPIPRHDTVYWYQQGPGQDPQFLISFYEKMQSDKGSIPDRFSAQQFSDYHSELNMSSLELGDSALYFCASSRGGAWNEQYFGPGTRLTVT.

The J gene is TRBJ1-2, the V gene TRBV5-6, with D unclear. The V gene's germline CDR1 is SGHDT and CDR2 YYEEEE. Trimming removed 0 bases at V and 4 bases at J, with 7 bases between. The CDR3 consists of 13 residues. DNA for the CDR3: TGTGCCAGCAGCTTGGACGGAATCTATGGCTACACCTTC. It yields the protein CASSLDGIYGYTF.

The sample holds a few counts of this clonotype. V gene TRBV27 combines with J gene TRBJ2-1, with 9 bases that match TRBD1. The V gene's germline CDR1 is MNHEY and CDR2 SMNVEV (reference sequence). After removal of 8 bases from V and 4 bases from J, the junction contained 6 bases not matched to a gene. This CDR3 region has 14 residues. The CDR3 DNA follows: TGTGCCAGCTTCTCTGACAGGGGGTACAATGAGCAGTTCTTC. This encodes CASFSDRGYNEQFF.

This clonotype has a handful of counts. The CDR3 sequence: CASSELGTGTGQFF. The CDR3 DNA reads as TGTGCCAGCAGTGAACTTGGGACAGGGACAGGACAGTTCTTC. The V and J genes are TRBV6-9 and TRBJ2-1, with 9 bases lining up with TRBD1. This CDR3 is built from 14 residues. The V gene end was trimmed by 5 bases and the J gene end by 13 bases; junction bases not matched to a gene: 12. Germline loops: CDR1 MNHGY, CDR2 SVAAGI.

This clonotype came up a few times. V and J are TRBV19 and TRBJ2-7; weak D call: TRBD2 (6 bases). This CDR3 region has 14 residues. V was shortened by 3 bases and J by 3 bases, with 12 bases between the two germline ends. Germline V lookup: CDR1 LNHDA, CDR2 SQIVND (reference sequence). CDR3 in DNA: TGTGCCAGTAGTATGACGGGGGATTTCTACGAGCAGTACTTC. It is translated as CASSMTGDFYEQYF. Supplemented by reference TRBV19 and TRBJ2-7, the full variable domain reads DGGITQSPKYLFRKEGQNVTLSCEQNLNHDAMYWYRQDPGQGLRLIYYSQIVNDFQKGDIAEGYSVSREKKESFPLTVTSAQKNPTAFYLCASSMTGDFYEQYFGPGTRLTVT.

This clonotype was recorded a few times. J is TRBJ1-1 and V is TRBV19; D gene uncertain. The CDR3 contains 14 residues. Looked up from germline, CDR1 is LNHDA and CDR2 is SQIVND (reference sequence). Trimming took 5 bases from V and 2 from J, leaving 12 bases between them. In nucleotides, the CDR3 is TGTGCCAGTAGTCTCCGTGACACAAACACTGAAGCTTTCTTT. Protein product: CASSLRDTNTEAFF.

This clonotype was seen only a few times. J is TRBJ1-6 and V is TRBV5-6; unclear D gene. Trimming took 0 bases from V and 7 from J, leaving 5 bases between them. The germline CDR1 and CDR2 sequences are SGHDT and YYEEEE. This CDR3 is built from 13 residues. CDR3 loop: CASSLDTNSPLHF. In DNA form, the CDR3 reads TGTGCCAGCAGCTTGGACACAAATTCACCCCTCCACTTT.

About this clonotype: A much larger clone is a single base away; this may be a read error. The J gene is TRBJ2-7, the V gene TRBV11-3; 7 nucleotides align to TRBD1. The CDR3 loop spans 14 amino acids. Losses at the gene ends were 7 bases for V and 2 bases for J; bases not matched to a gene: 8. Germline V CDR1 and CDR2: SGHNT, YENEEA. CDR3 DNA sequence: TGTGCCAGCAAAGCTGGGACAGCCGCCTACGAGCAGTACTTC. This translates into CASKAGTAAYEQYF. The entire variable domain, with the rest obtained from reference TRBV11-3 and TRBJ2-7, is as follows: EAGVVQSPRYKIIEKKQPVAFWCNPISGHNTLYWYLQNLGQGPELLIRYENEEAVDDSQLPKDRFSAERLKGVDSTLKIQPAELGDSAVYLCASKAGTAAYEQYFGPGTRLTVT.

This clonotype has a single count. V and J are TRBV5-4 and TRBJ2-7; TRBD1 matches 8 bases. After removal of 0 bases from V and 5 bases from J, the junction contained 4 bases not matched to a gene. This CDR3 has 14 residues. Germline V gene lookup returns CDR1 SGHNT and CDR2 YYREEE (reference sequence). DNA of the CDR3: TGTGCCAGCAGCTTGGGAGGACAGGGAGACGAGCAGTACTTC. Protein sequence: CASSLGGQGDEQYF.

The chain is built from TRBV5-1 and TRBJ1-6; D unclear. The V end was cut by 4 bases, the J end by 12 bases, with 20 bases between. The CDR3 extends over 15 amino acids. Germline CDR1 reads SGHRS; CDR2 reads YFSETQ. The CDR3: CASSPIMEGRGPLHF. Written as DNA, the CDR3 is TGCGCCAGCAGCCCCATAATGGAGGGTAGAGGACCCCTCCACTTT.

CDR3 sequence reads: CASSYDGQGAGNTIYF. CDR3 DNA sequence: TGTGCCAGCAGTTACGATGGACAGGGGGCTGGAAACACCATATATTTT. The V gene is TRBV6-5, the J gene TRBJ1-3; 10 nucleotides agree with TRBD1. J was trimmed by 2 bases and V by 2 bases; bases with no gene match: 3. In germline, CDR1 is MNHEY, CDR2 SVGAGI. The CDR3 is 16 amino acids.

The chain links TRBV19 to TRBJ1-5, with D unresolved. Trimming shortened V by 6 bases and J by 0 bases, and 6 bases separated the two germline ends. The CDR3 runs to 13 residues. Germline CDR1 reads LNHDA; CDR2 reads SQIVND (reference sequence). CDR3 nucleotides: TGTGCCAGTAGCCCAGCTAGCAATCAGCCCCAGCATTTT. The encoded protein is CASSPASNQPQHF.

Concerning this clonotype itself: This may be a read error, as it is one base from a much larger clone. This rearrangement joins TRBV19 to TRBJ2-6; TRBD1 agrees at 9 bases. The V gene's germline CDR1 is LNHDA and CDR2 SQIVND (reference sequence). This CDR3 region has 17 residues. Written as DNA, the CDR3 is TGTGCCAGTAGTTTGGACAGGGGTACCTCTGGGACCAACGTCCTGACTTTC. Translation: CASSLDRGTSGTNVLTF.